This T cell receptor beta chain was sequenced in a study of cytomegalovirus exposure and HLA in healthy donors. Study-level points and caveats: According to reports, the classifier identified cytomegalovirus status with high specificity and sensitivity.

This clone was counted a few times. What it recognizes is unknown. Some clones are missing from TCRdb's copy, which holds only in-frame ones; the method was immunoSEQ multiplex PCR. Here the sample spans over 45,000 clones, roughly 90% being singletons. The CDR3 covers 18 residues. Trimming cost V 6 bases and J 3 bases; bases outside gene matches: 13. Per germline, CDR1 LGHNT and CDR2 FRNRAP. The chain is built from TRBV12-5 and TRBJ2-2; TRBD1 agrees at 10 bases. The clonotype comes from a man younger than 30 in good health and CMV-seronegative. Material: PBMCs. CDR3 in DNA: TGTGCTAGTGGATCCGGGACAGGGGAGCAGGGGGACACCGGGGAGCTGTTTTTT. Its protein product is CASGSGTGEQGDTGELFF. The entire variable domain, with the rest obtained from reference TRBV12-5 and TRBJ2-2, is as follows: DARVTQTPRHKVTEMGQEVTMRCQPILGHNTVFWYRQTMMQGLELLAYFRNRAPLDDSGMPKDRFSAEMPDATLATLKIQPSEPRDSAVYFCASGSGTGEQGDTGELFFGEGSRLTVL.